A single sample is the source of the 15 T cell receptor beta chains below, sequenced in a study of T cell responses to AZD1222 COVID-19 vaccine. TCRdb's copy holds only in-frame clones and misses some; the assay was immunoSEQ multiplex PCR. The data contain roughly 26,000 clones, over 75% of them seen just once; the ten biggest clones take up roughly 2.7%. This material consisted of peripheral blood, taken 28 days after the second AZD1222 dose. The origin of the receptors is an adult who received the AZD1222 COVID-19 vaccine.

V usage is TRBV7-8 and J usage is TRBJ1-6; no clear D gene. Germline CDR1 is SGHVS and CDR2 is FQNEAQ. The CDR3 extends over 16 amino acids. The V gene lost 5 bases and the J gene lost 6 bases, with 17 bases spanning the gap. This CDR3 reads CASSQSGQASNSPLHF. The CDR3 DNA reads TGTGCCAGCAGCCAAAGCGGCCAAGCTAGTAATTCACCCCTCCACTTT.

The chain joins TRBV29-1 to TRBJ1-1; D not certain. V lost 4 bases and J lost 7, with 10 bases in between. Germline lookup yields CDR1 SQVTM and CDR2 ANQGSEA. The CDR3 has 11 residues. This chain's CDR3 is CSVAGVSEAFF. The CDR3 DNA sequence: TGCAGCGTTGCTGGCGTCAGTGAAGCTTTCTTT.

This rearrangement joins TRBV7-2 to TRBJ2-1, with 8 bases lining up with TRBD2. CDR1 is SGHTA, CDR2 FQGNSA, per germline. The CDR3 loop spans 17 amino acids. The junction had 12 bases not matched to a gene; V was cut back by 1 base and J by 7 bases. The CDR3 region is CASSLVFPIGTSNEQFF. In DNA, the CDR3 is TGTGCCAGCAGCTTAGTCTTTCCAATTGGGACTAGTAATGAGCAGTTCTTC.

The V gene is TRBV5-1, the J gene TRBJ1-3; no definite D call. The CDR3 loop spans 14 amino acids. The ends were cut back, 4 bases at V and 0 bases at J, with 8 bases in the middle. The germline V gene has CDR1 SGHRS and CDR2 YFSETQ. CDR3 nucleotides: TGCGCCAGCAGCAGCGACGACTCTGGAAACACCATATATTTT. Translating gives CASSSDDSGNTIYF.

The rearrangement joins TRBV9 to TRBJ2-3; no clear D gene. The V gene's germline CDR1 is SGDLS and CDR2 YYNGEE. V was pared by 4 bases and J by 2 bases, with 8 bases between. The length of the CDR3 is 13 residues. CDR3 region: CASSPQITDTQYF. The CDR3 nucleotides read TGTGCCAGCAGCCCGCAAATCACAGATACGCAGTATTTT.

The chain couples TRBV7-9 to TRBJ2-5; D remains unclear. Germline V CDR1 and CDR2: SEHNR, FQNEAQ (reference sequence). V lost 5 bases, J lost 6 bases, and 10 bases lay in between. This CDR3 spans 12 amino acids. The CDR3 sequence is CASSPEVQTQYF. The CDR3 DNA is TGTGCCAGCAGCCCAGAAGTTCAGACCCAGTACTTC.

This chain connects TRBV19 to TRBJ1-1; 10 bases are a match to TRBD1. Germline values: CDR1 LNHDA, CDR2 SQIVND (reference sequence). J was trimmed by 5 bases and V by 4 bases; bases with no gene match: 4. CDR3 size: 14 residues. DNA for the CDR3: TGTGCCAGTAGTAAAGGGGGACAGGGGACTGAAGCTTTCTTT. The encoded protein is CASSKGGQGTEAFF.

V gene TRBV27 combines with J gene TRBJ1-1; the D gene is possibly TRBD1 (5 bases). The V end was cut by 4 bases, the J end by 8 bases, with 14 bases between. The CDR3 spans 13 residues. Germline-derived CDR1 and CDR2 are MNHEY and SMNVEV (reference sequence). The DNA of the CDR3 is TGTGCCAGCAGTTCTCAGGGCCTTCGAGAAGCTTTCTTT. Its translation: CASSSQGLREAFF.

V usage is TRBV5-1 and J usage is TRBJ2-5; 10 nucleotides match TRBD2. Germline lookup yields CDR1 SGHRS and CDR2 YFSETQ. This CDR3 is 14 amino acids long. The J segment lost 5 bases and the V segment lost 5 bases, leaving 6 bases of the junction unmatched. The CDR3 DNA sequence: TGCGCCAGCAGAGAGCGGGGGGGCCGTGAGACCCAGTACTTC. It codes for CASRERGGRETQYF.

V usage is TRBV11-2 and J usage is TRBJ2-3; 9 nucleotides agree with TRBD1. The CDR3 covers 16 residues. The junction had 6 bases not matched to a gene; V was cut back by 5 bases and J by 0 bases. The germline gives CDR1 SGHAT, CDR2 FQNNGV. The CDR3 sequence is CASSRRTGASTDTQYF. The CDR3 DNA is TGTGCCAGCAGCCGAAGGACAGGGGCTAGCACAGATACGCAGTATTTT.

The rearrangement joins TRBV7-8 to TRBJ2-3; unclear D gene. This CDR3 is 16 amino acids long. The germline gives CDR1 SGHVS, CDR2 FQNEAQ. The V end lost 0 bases, the J end lost 0 bases, and 10 bases lay between the germline ends. This chain's CDR3 is CASSLAGWGSTDTQYF. The CDR3, as DNA: TGTGCCAGCAGCTTAGCAGGATGGGGAAGCACAGATACGCAGTATTTT.

The chain recombines TRBV10-2 with TRBJ1-4, with 7 positions matching TRBD1. The CDR3 is 15 amino acids. Unmatched junction bases numbered 4, after V lost 3 bases and J lost 3 bases. Germline CDR1 is WSHSY and CDR2 is SAAADI. The CDR3 DNA reads TGCGCCAGCAGTGAACAGGGGACACCTAATGAAAAACTGTTTTTT. Its protein is CASSEQGTPNEKLFF.

The chain links TRBV27 to TRBJ1-4, with a weak D call TRBD1 (5 bases). CDR3 length: 14 amino acids. V lost 6 bases, J lost 7 bases, and 15 bases lay in between. Looked up from germline, CDR1 is MNHEY and CDR2 is SMNVEV (reference sequence). For the CDR3, the DNA is TGTGCCAGCAGCCGAGGGGAAAACGGTGAAAAACTGTTTTTT. This gives the protein CASSRGENGEKLFF.

The rearrangement links TRBV2 to TRBJ2-1; the match to TRBD2 covers 7 bases. The CDR3 runs to 11 residues. Trimming cost V 8 bases and J 9 bases; bases outside gene matches: 4. Germline lookup yields CDR1 SNHLY and CDR2 FYNNEI. The CDR3 DNA sequence: TGTGCCAGCGTCCGGGAGGCTGAGCAGTTCTTC. Translated, it gives CASVREAEQFF.

The V call is TRBV12-3 or TRBV12-4, the J call TRBJ2-7, with D maybe TRBD1 (6 bases). Between the trimmed V and J ends, which lost 3 bases and 6 bases, there was a span of 12 bases. The length of the CDR3 is 13 residues. The CDR3 DNA follows: TGTGCCAGCAGTTTCGAGGGCAGGGGCGAGCAGTACTTC. Its translation is CASSFEGRGEQYF.